What follows are 3 T cell receptor beta chains derived from one specimen sequenced in a study of T cell responses to AZD1222 COVID-19 vaccine. Produced via immunoSEQ multiplex PCR; TCRdb's table is partial and in-frame only. The table shows around 130,000 clones, with about 88% occurring only once. Sequenced material: peripheral blood, taken on day 0 of AZD1222 vaccination. The source of these receptors is an adult in good health.

The chain uses TRBV11-2 and TRBJ1-1; no firm D call. CDR1 is SGHAT and CDR2 is FQNNGV in the germline V gene. Trimming took off 0 bases at V and 8 bases at J, with 19 bases between the two ends. CDR3 length: 16 residues. This CDR3 is CASSLDNRHGGGEAFF. CDR3 DNA: TGTGCCAGCAGCTTAGATAATCGGCACGGCGGCGGCGAAGCTTTCTTT. Variable domain in full (rest from reference TRBV11-2 and TRBJ1-1): EAGVAQSPRYKIIEKRQSVAFWCNPISGHATLYWYQQILGQGPKLLIQFQNNGVVDDSQLPKDRFSAERLKGVDSTLKIQPAKLEDSAVYLCASSLDNRHGGGEAFFGQGTRLTVV.

V is TRBV6-2 or TRBV6-3 and J is TRBJ1-1; the match to TRBD1 covers 7 bases. Looked up from germline, CDR1 is MNHEY and CDR2 is SVGEGT. The CDR3 spans 17 residues. V lost 0 bases and J lost 0; bases outside the gene matches: 7. This chain's CDR3 is CASSYSRAGGMNTEAFF. Written as DNA, the CDR3 is TGTGCCAGCAGTTACTCGAGGGCAGGGGGGATGAACACTGAAGCTTTCTTT.

The chain has TRBV7-2 and TRBJ1-3; TRBD1 matches 8 bases. Germline CDR1 SGHTA, CDR2 FQGNSA. The CDR3 has 17 residues. The V and J ends lost 5 bases and 2 bases, in that order; junction bases with no gene match: 11. CDR3 loop: CASSLGQGTSAGNTIYF. CDR3 in DNA: TGTGCCAGCAGCCTCGGACAGGGAACCTCCGCTGGAAACACCATATATTTT. The full variable domain, rest sourced from reference TRBV7-2 and TRBJ1-3, is GAGVSQSPSNKVTEKGKDVELRCDPISGHTALYWYRQSLGQGLEFLIYFQGNSAPDKSGLPSDRFSAERTGGSVSTLTIQRTQQEDSAVYLCASSLGQGTSAGNTIYFGEGSWLTVV.